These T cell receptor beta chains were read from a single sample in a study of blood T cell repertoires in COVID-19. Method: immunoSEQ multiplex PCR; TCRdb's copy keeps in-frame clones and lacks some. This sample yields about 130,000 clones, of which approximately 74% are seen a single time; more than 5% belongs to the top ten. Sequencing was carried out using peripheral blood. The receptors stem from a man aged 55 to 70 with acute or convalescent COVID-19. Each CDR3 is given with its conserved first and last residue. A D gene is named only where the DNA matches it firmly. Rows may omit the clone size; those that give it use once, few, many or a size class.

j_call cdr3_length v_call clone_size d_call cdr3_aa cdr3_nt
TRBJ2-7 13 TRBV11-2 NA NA CASSPNPNYEQYF TGTGCCAGCAGCCCGAACCCTAACTACGAGCAGTACTTC
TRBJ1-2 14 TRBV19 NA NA CASTLSGTTYGYTF TGTGCCAGTACCCTTTCCGGGACAACCTATGGCTACACCTTC
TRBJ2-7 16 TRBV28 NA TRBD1 CASSLIPTGGRVGQYF TGTGCCAGCAGTCTAATCCCGACAGGGGGCAGGGTGGGGCAGTACTTC
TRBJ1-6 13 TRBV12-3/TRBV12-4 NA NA CASSFLREAGLHF TGTGCCAGCAGTTTCCTCAGGGAGGCGGGCCTCCACTTT
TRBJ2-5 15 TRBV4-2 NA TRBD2 CASSQEGTSSETQYF TGTGCCAGCAGCCAAGAGGGGACTAGTTCAGAGACCCAGTACTTC
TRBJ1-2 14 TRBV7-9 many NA CASSSTHRVEGYTF TGTGCCAGCAGCTCAACCCACAGGGTGGAAGGCTACACCTTC
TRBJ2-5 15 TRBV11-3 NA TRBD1 CASSSGDREQETQYF TGTGCCAGCAGCTCAGGGGACAGGGAACAAGAGACCCAGTACTTC
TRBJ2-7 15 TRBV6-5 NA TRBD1 CASRAQRDREDEQYF TGTGCCAGCAGAGCCCAAAGGGACAGGGAGGACGAGCAGTACTTC
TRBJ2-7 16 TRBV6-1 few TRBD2 CASSGNLAGVSDEQYF TGTGCCAGCAGTGGAAACCTAGCGGGGGTAAGCGACGAGCAGTACTTC
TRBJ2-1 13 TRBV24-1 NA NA CATSDGGSNEQFF TGTGCCACCAGTGACGGAGGAAGCAATGAGCAGTTCTTC
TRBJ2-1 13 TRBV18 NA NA CASSPGQGREQFF TGTGCCAGCTCCCCAGGACAAGGCCGTGAGCAGTTCTTC
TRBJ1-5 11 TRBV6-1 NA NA CASSELQPQHF TGTGCCAGCAGTGAACTTCAGCCCCAGCATTTT
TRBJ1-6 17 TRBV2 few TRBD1 CASSGGTGKSYNSPLHF TGTGCCAGCAGTGGTGGGACAGGGAAGAGCTATAATTCACCCCTCCACTTT
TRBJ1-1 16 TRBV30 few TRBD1 CAWSWTGGRRDTEAFF TGTGCCTGGAGTTGGACAGGGGGCAGGCGGGACACTGAAGCTTTCTTT
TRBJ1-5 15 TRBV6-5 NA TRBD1 CASSSKTGGNQPQHF TGTGCCAGCAGTTCCAAGACAGGGGGCAATCAGCCCCAGCATTTT
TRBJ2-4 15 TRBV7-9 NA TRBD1 CASSPPGTEKNIQYF TGTGCCAGCAGCCCGCCCGGGACAGAAAAAAACATTCAGTACTTC
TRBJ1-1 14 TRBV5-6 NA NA CASSSAISNTEAFF TGTGCCAGCAGCTCCGCGATTTCGAACACTGAAGCTTTCTTT
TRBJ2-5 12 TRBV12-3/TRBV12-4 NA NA CASTPLPETQYF TGTGCCAGCACTCCCCTACCAGAGACCCAGTACTTC
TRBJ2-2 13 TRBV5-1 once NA CASEGPNTGELFF TGCGCCAGCGAGGGCCCGAACACCGGGGAGCTGTTTTTT
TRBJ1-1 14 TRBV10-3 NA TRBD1 CAISLQGGYTEAFF TGTGCCATCAGCCTACAGGGGGGTTACACTGAAGCTTTCTTT
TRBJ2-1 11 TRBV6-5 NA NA CASREWNEQFF TGTGCCAGCAGGGAGTGGAATGAGCAGTTCTTC
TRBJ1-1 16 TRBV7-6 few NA CASSLEEAGVNTEAFF TGTGCCAGCAGCTTAGAAGAGGCAGGGGTGAACACTGAAGCTTTCTTT
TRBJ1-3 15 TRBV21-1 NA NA CASTAERNSGNTIYF TGTGCCAGCACCGCCGAGCGGAACTCTGGAAACACCATATATTTT
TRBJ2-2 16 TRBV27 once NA CASSYRSRTNTGELFF TGTGCCAGCAGTTACAGGTCCCGAACCAACACCGGGGAGCTGTTTTTT
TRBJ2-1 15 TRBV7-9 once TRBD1 CASSFTGDSYNEQFF TGTGCCAGCAGCTTTACAGGGGACTCCTACAATGAGCAGTTCTTC
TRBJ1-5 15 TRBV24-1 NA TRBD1 CATSGVGQGDQPQHF TGTGCCACCAGTGGAGTGGGACAGGGCGATCAGCCCCAGCATTTT
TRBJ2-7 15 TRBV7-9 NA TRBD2 CASSLGTSVIYEQYF TGTGCCAGCAGCCTAGGGACTAGCGTGATCTACGAGCAGTACTTC
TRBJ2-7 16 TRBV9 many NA CASSVEPGAPPYEQYF TGTGCCAGCAGCGTCGAACCAGGCGCCCCCCCCTACGAGCAGTACTTC
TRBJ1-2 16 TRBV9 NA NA CASSVGEALDNYGYTF TGTGCCAGCAGCGTAGGAGAGGCTCTGGATAACTATGGCTACACCTTC
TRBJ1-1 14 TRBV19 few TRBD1 CASRDRGIYTEAFF TGTGCCAGCCGGGACAGGGGGATTTACACTGAAGCTTTCTTT
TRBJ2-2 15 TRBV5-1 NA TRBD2 CASSITSGNTGELFF TGCGCCAGCAGCATCACTAGCGGGAACACCGGGGAGCTGTTTTTT
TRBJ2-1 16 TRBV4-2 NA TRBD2 CASSQGLAGGQNEQFF TGTGCCAGCAGCCAGGGACTAGCGGGGGGGCAAAATGAGCAGTTCTTC
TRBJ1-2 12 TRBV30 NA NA CAWAGQSYGYTF TGTGCCTGGGCTGGACAGTCCTATGGCTACACCTTC
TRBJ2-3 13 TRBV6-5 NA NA CASNAIGTDTQYF TGTGCCAGCAACGCGATCGGCACAGATACGCAGTATTTT
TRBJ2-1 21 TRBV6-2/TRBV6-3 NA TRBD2 CASSYKGLGGVKTSSYNEQFF TGTGCCAGCAGTTACAAGGGACTAGGAGGGGTCAAAACGAGCTCCTACAATGAGCAGTTCTTC
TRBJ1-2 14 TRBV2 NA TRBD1 CASSQEQGNYGYTF TGTGCCAGCAGCCAGGAACAGGGGAACTATGGCTACACCTTC
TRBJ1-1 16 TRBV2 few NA CASSGHLWESGVEAFF TGTGCCAGCAGTGGCCACCTCTGGGAGTCAGGGGTTGAAGCTTTCTTT
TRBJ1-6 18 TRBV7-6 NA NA CASSLSPGGGSYNSPLHF TGTGCCAGCAGCTTATCCCCGGGCGGGGGATCCTATAATTCACCCCTCCACTTT
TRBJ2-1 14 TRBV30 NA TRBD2 CAWSQLAGYNEQFF TGTGCCTGGAGTCAACTAGCGGGCTACAATGAGCAGTTCTTC
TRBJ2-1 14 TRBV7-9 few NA CASSLTDRNNEQFF TGTGCCAGCAGTTTGACAGACCGTAACAATGAGCAGTTCTTC
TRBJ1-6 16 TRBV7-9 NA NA CASSLTGDSYNSPLHF TGTGCCAGCAGCCTTACGGGGGACTCCTATAATTCACCCCTCCACTTT
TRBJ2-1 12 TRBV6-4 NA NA CASRPGYNEQFF TGTGCCAGCAGACCCGGCTACAATGAGCAGTTCTTC